The subject of this entry is one T cell receptor beta chain. What antigen it recognizes has not been identified. No base-level quality is on record; no much larger clone is a single base apart. The CDR3 goes from the cysteine to the phenylalanine over 15 residues. Of the read, only the CDR3 DNA is kept; its 45 bases are in frame from base 1. Sequences SNHLY (CDR1) and FYNNEI (CDR2) are obtained from the germline V gene. The trim is 3 bases for V and 1 base for J, with a gap of 10 bases between the germline ends. This sample is part of a study of shared clonotypes between healthy human individuals (dated by TCRdb to the early 2020s). Regarding the complete study: A few men and a couple of women, aged 18 to 49 years, made up the cohort. For each donor, CD4 naive and CD4 memory were each given three plates, CD8 naive was given two plates, and CD8 memory was given one plate. To estimate repertoire size and how much clonotypes are shared between individuals, the study performed deep sequencing of blood TCR repertoires from a handful of healthy adults. To increase sequencing depth and limit assay-specific biases, TCR repertoire library preparation and sequencing were carried out by different laboratories using diverse techniques. Each donor's leukapheresis produced roughly between about 0.85 and 10 billion PBMCs.

Using the deep immunoSEQ assay, TCR CDR3 regions were amplified from genomic DNA by multiplex PCR. For each cell subset, the extracted genomic DNA was distributed evenly across all wells of several immunoSEQ 96-well plates, and each plate served as one replicate. For sorted subsets, 200 ng of genomic DNA, equivalent to 25,000 to 35,000 T cell genomes, went into each replicate PCR. Purified libraries were quantified with a Qubit 3.0 fluorometer, sized on a Bioanalyzer 2100, and re-quantified with the KAPA Library Quantification kit. Each immunoSEQ 96-well plate was sequenced on its own single-read 150-cycle Illumina NextSeq 550 flow cell. Processing in the source paper ran as follows. Because only junctional sequences without quality scores were contained in the immunoSEQ output, filtering matching that applied to full-length reads could not be performed. Sequences were annotated with PyIR, a Python wrapper for IgBLAST v1.9, using IMGT germline references to assign V/J genes and CDR3. Reads were filtered out if the reads had weak V/J assignments (E-value above 1e-6), no CDR3, stop codons, out-of-frame junctions, or ambiguous translated residues. V3J clonotypes were defined by identical inferred V gene, J gene, and CDR3 amino acid sequence. To compute the percentage overlap between repertoires, the number of shared unique clonotypes was divided by the size of the smaller repertoire. Repertoire richness was assessed with RTK rarefaction, the Chao1 estimator, and Recon v2.1 estimates of unobserved clonotypes. Generation probabilities were computed with OLGA for all TCRbeta clonotypes obtained by the gDNA method from a handful of donors. The immuneACCESS repertoire file appears here via TCRdb, limited to in-frame rearrangements. These files lack a portion of the clones; in checked studies, under half of the deficit traces to unresolved V genes, and the cause of the others is not known. V and J calls and clone size are copied from that table; D and trimming were computed from the DNA. The sample includes more than 1,200,000 clones, with less than 99% observed a single time. 0.3% to 0.45% of the sample goes to the ten largest clones.

Healthy HIV-negative adults with no recently reported acute infections or vaccinations were included as donors. Every donor was a Caucasian adult residing in Nashville, Tennessee, USA. CD4+ T cells were enriched by magnetic negative selection, after which naive cells were positively selected on CD45RA and the negative fraction was taken as the memory subset. Blood was obtained by leukapheresis, after which PBMCs were separated by Ficoll-Histopaque density gradient centrifugation and cryopreserved in liquid nitrogen vapor phase. Analytical flow cytometry was used to check the purity and quantity of each magnetically sorted T cell population. Genomic DNA was isolated from every sorted fraction and measured by UV absorbance on a Nanodrop 2000c. Results and caveats for the whole study, not just this receptor: Because the study included only a small number of donors, the genetic and exposure-history diversity represented was limited. Sampling was restricted to blood, and TCR repertoires in tissues likely differ from the TCR repertoires found in blood. Estimated clonotype richness was generally larger for naive than for memory subsets. Clonotypes shared by all four sorted-subset donors showed higher generation probabilities than non-shared clonotypes. Incomplete sequencing was indicated by rarefaction of sorted-subset datasets, despite the large sequencing depth. When several donors were compared, the shared fraction of clonotypes was approximately 5% for naive CD4, approximately 3.5% for naive CD8, more than 2% for memory CD4, and 0.35% to 0.4% for memory CD8. Pairwise subsampling indicated that sequencing depth was expected to affect the degree of clonotype sharing among donors.

Material for sequencing was naive CD4+ T cells sorted from blood. This sample's cell subset or site label indicates: CD45RA+ positively selected. The chain is made from TRBV2 and TRBJ1-3, with a tentative D gene TRBD1 over 6 matching bases. The sequence was obtained from a man aged 30 to 39 in good health. The nucleotide sequence reads as follows: TGTGCCAGCAGTGACAGGGGATCTTCTGGAAACACCATATATTTT. It translates as CASSDRGSSGNTIYF.